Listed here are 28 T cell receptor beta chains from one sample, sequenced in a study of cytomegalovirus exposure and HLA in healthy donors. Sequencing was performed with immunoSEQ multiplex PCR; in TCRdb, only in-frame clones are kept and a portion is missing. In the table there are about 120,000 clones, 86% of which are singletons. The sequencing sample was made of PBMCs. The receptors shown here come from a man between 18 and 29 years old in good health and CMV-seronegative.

The CDR3 nucleotides are TGCGCCAGCAGCTTGAGGCCAGCCGGGGGGAACACTGAAGCTTTCTTT. Residues: CASSLRPAGGNTEAFF. This chain joins TRBV5-1 and TRBJ1-1; possibly TRBD1 for D (5 bases). V gave up 1 base and J gave up 1 base, with 14 bases separating them. CDR3 length: 16 residues. Per the germline V gene, CDR1 is SGHRS and CDR2 is YFSETQ.

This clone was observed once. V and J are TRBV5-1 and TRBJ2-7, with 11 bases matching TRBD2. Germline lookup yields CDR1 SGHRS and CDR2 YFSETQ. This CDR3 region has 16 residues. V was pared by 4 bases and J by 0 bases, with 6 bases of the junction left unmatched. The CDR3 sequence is CASSGSGTSGSYEQYF. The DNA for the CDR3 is TGCGCCAGCAGCGGATCCGGGACTAGCGGCTCCTACGAGCAGTACTTC.

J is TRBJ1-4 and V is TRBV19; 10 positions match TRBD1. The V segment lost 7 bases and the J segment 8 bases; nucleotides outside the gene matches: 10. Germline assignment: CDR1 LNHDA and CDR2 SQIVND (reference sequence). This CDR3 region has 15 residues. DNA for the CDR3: TGTGCCAGTACCTGGGGACAGGGGTTTGGGGAAAAACTGTTTTTT. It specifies CASTWGQGFGEKLFF.

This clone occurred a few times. The CDR3 bases are TGTGCCAGCAGTGAACCACTAGCTGCCTACAATGAGCAGTTCTTC. Amino acid sequence: CASSEPLAAYNEQFF. This chain connects TRBV25-1 to TRBJ2-1; tentative D call: TRBD2 (6 bases). Trimming removed 2 bases from V and 2 bases from J, with 10 bases in between. The CDR3 spans 15 residues. From germline, CDR1 is MGHDK and CDR2 SYGVNS.

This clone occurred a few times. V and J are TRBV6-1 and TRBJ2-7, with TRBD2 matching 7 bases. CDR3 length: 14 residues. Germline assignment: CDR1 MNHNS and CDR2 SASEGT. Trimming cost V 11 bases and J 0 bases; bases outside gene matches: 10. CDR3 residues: CALSRGDLSYEQYF. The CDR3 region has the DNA TGTGCCCTCTCCCGGGGGGACCTCTCCTACGAGCAGTACTTC.

CDR3 in amino acids: CASSFGPLAFF. In DNA, the CDR3 is TGTGCCAGCAGCTTTGGGCCCCTAGCTTTCTTT. The chain uses TRBV14 and TRBJ1-1; D ambiguous. The germline V gene encodes CDR1 SGHDN and CDR2 FVKESK. Between the trimmed V and J ends, which lost 5 bases and 10 bases, there was a span of 11 bases. The CDR3 sequence is 11 residues long.

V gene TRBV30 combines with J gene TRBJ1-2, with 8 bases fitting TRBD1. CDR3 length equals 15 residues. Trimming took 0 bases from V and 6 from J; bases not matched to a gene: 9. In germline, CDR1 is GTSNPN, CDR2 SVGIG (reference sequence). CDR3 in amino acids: CAWSVGDRIVDGYTF. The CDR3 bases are TGTGCCTGGAGTGTTGGGGACAGGATAGTTGATGGCTACACCTTC.

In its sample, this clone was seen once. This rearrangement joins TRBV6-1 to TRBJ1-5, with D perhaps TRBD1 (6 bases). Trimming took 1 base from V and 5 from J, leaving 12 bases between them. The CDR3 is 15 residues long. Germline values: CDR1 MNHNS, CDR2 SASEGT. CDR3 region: CASSEDRERDQPQHF. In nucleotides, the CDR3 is TGTGCCAGCAGTGAAGACAGGGAAAGGGATCAGCCCCAGCATTTT.

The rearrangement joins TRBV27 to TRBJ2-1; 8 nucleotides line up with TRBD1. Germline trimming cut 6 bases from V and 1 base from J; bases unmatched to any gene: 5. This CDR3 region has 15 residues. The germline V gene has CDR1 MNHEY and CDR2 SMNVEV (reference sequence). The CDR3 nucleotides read TGTGCCAGCAGGACAGGGGAGCTGTCCTACAATGAGCAGTTCTTC. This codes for CASRTGELSYNEQFF.

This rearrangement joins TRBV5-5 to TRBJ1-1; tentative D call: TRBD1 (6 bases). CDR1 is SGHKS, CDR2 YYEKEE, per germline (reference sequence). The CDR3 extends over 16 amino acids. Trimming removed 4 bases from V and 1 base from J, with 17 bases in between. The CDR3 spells CASSQRPGTSNTEAFF. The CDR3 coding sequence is TGTGCCAGCAGCCAGAGGCCCGGGACATCGAACACTGAAGCTTTCTTT. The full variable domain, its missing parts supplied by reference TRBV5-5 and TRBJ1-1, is DAGVTQSPTHLIKTRGQQVTLRCSPISGHKSVSWYQQVLGQGPQFIFQYYEKEERGRGNFPDRFSARQFPNYSSELNVNALLLGDSALYLCASSQRPGTSNTEAFFGQGTRLTVV.

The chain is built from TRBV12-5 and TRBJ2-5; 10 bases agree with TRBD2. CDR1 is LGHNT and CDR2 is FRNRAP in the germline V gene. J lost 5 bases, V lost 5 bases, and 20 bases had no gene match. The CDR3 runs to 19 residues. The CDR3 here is CASGPHLASGSGRQETQYF. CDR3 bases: TGTGCTAGTGGTCCCCACCTAGCTAGCGGGAGTGGCCGACAGGAGACCCAGTACTTC.

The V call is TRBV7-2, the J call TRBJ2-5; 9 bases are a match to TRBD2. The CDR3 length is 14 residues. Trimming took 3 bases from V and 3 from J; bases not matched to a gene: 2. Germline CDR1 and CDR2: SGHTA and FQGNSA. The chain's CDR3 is CASSLGLAEETQYF. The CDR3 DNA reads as TGTGCCAGCAGCTTGGGACTAGCCGAAGAGACCCAGTACTTC.

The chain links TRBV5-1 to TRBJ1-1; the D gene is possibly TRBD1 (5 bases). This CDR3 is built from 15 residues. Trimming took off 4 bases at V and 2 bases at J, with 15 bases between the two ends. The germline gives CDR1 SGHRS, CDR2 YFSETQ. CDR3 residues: CASSPRGGSNTEAFF. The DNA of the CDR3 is TGCGCCAGCAGCCCCCGGGGGGGATCCAACACTGAAGCTTTCTTT.

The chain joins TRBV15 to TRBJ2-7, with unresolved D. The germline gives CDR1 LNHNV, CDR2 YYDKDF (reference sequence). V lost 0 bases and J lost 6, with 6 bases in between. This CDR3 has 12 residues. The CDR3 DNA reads TGTGCCACCAGCAGAGATGGGCGCGAGCAGTACTTC. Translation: CATSRDGREQYF.

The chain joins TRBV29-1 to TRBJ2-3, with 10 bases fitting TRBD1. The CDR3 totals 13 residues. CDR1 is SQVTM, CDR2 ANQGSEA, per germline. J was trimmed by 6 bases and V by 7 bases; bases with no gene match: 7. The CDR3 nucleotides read TGCAGCGGTGGACAGGGGGATTGGGATACGCAGTATTTT. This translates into CSGGQGDWDTQYF.

The CDR3 DNA reads TGTGCCACCAGCAGAGTAAGACAGGGAAGTGGAAACACCATATATTTT. Protein: CATSRVRQGSGNTIYF. The rearrangement joins TRBV15 to TRBJ1-3; TRBD1 agrees at 7 bases. Germline CDR1 is LNHNV and CDR2 is YYDKDF (reference sequence). The J segment lost 3 bases and the V segment lost 1 base, leaving 6 bases of the junction unmatched. The CDR3 totals 16 residues.

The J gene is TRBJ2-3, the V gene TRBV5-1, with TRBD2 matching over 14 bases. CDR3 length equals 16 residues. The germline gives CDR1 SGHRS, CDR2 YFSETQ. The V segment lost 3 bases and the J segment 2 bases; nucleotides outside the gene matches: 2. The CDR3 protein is CASSSGLAGATDTQYF. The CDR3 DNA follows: TGCGCCAGCAGCTCGGGACTAGCGGGAGCCACAGATACGCAGTATTTT.

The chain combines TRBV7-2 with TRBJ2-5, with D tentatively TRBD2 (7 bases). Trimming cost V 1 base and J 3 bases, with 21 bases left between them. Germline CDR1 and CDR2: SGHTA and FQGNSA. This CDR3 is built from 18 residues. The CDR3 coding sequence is TGTGCCAGCAGCTTAGTATTGCTGGCGGGGGCCCGGAAAGAGACCCAGTACTTC. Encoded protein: CASSLVLLAGARKETQYF.

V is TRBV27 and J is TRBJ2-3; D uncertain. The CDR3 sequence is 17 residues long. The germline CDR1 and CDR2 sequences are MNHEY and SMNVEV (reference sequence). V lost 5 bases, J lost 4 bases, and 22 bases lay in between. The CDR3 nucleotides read TGTGCCAGCAGTCCAGCCCCGACTGTCCTCGGGTCAGATACGCAGTATTTT. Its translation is CASSPAPTVLGSDTQYF.

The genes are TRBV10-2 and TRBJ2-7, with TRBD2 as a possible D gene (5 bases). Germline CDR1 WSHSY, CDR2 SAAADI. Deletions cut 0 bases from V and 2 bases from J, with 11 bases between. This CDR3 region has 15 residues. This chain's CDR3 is CASSESASHAYEQYF. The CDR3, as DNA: TGCGCCAGCAGTGAGTCGGCTAGCCACGCCTACGAGCAGTACTTC.

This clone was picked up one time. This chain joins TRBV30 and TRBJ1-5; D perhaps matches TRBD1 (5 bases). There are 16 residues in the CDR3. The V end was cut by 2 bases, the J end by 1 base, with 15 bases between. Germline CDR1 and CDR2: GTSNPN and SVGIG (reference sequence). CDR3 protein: CAWSWGRRGSNQPQHF. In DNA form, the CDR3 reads TGTGCCTGGAGTTGGGGCCGGAGGGGAAGCAATCAGCCCCAGCATTTT.

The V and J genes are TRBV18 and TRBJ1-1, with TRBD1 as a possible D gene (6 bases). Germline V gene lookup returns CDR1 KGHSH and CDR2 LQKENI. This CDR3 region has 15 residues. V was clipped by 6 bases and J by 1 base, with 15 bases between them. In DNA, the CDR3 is TGTGCCAGCTCGCAATTTGGGACACCGAACACTGAAGCTTTCTTT. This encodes CASSQFGTPNTEAFF.

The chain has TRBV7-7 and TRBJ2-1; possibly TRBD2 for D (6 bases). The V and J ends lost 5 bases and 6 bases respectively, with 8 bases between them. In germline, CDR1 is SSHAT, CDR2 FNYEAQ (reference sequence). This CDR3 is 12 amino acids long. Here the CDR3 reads CASSPGGNEQFF. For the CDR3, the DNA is TGTGCCAGCAGCCCCGGGGGCAATGAGCAGTTCTTC.

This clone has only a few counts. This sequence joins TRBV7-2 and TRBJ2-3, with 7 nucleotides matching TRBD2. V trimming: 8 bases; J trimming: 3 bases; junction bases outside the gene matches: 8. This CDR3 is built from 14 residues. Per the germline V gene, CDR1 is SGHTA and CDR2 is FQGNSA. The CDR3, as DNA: TGTGCCAGCGTGGCGGGGGTGTCGACAGATACGCAGTATTTT. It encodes CASVAGVSTDTQYF.

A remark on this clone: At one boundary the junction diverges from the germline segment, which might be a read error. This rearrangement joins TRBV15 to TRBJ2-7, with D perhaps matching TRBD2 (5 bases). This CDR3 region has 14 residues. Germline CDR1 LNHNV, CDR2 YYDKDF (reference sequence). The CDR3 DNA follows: TGTGCCACCAGCCGAGAGGGAGTTTCCTACGAGCAGTACTTC. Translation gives CATSREGVSYEQYF.

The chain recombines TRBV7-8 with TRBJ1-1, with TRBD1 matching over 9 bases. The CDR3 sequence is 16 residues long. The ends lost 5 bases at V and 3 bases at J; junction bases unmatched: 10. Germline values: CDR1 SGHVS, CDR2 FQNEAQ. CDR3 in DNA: TGTGCCAGCAGCCCGACAGGGGGTCTTAGGTACACTGAAGCTTTCTTT. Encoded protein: CASSPTGGLRYTEAFF.

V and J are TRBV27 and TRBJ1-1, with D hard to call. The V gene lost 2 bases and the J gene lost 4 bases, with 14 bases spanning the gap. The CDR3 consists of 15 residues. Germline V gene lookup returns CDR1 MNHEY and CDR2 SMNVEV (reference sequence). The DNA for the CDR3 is TGTGCCAGCAGTTTAGGTGTCAAACTCGCCACTGAAGCTTTCTTT. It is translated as CASSLGVKLATEAFF.

CDR3: CASSSPPGQRYGYTF. The DNA for the CDR3 is TGTGCCAGCAGCTCACCACCGGGACAGAGATATGGCTACACCTTC. V is TRBV7-7 and J is TRBJ1-2, with 7 bases aligning to TRBD1. The CDR3 covers 15 residues. Trimming cost V 4 bases and J 5 bases; bases outside gene matches: 10. Germline V lookup: CDR1 SSHAT, CDR2 FNYEAQ (reference sequence).